The next 11 T cell receptor beta chains were all read from a single sample in a study of blood T cell repertoires in COVID-19. This table comes from immunoSEQ multiplex PCR, and its TCRdb copy is limited to in-frame clones, with some not included. This sample has 130,000 to 150,000 clones, with around 87% found just once. The sequenced sample consisted of peripheral blood. The receptor set was obtained from a middle-aged man who had recovered from COVID-19.

The V and J genes are TRBV12-3 or TRBV12-4 and TRBJ2-7; D might be TRBD1 (5 bases). V gave up 7 bases and J gave up 2 bases, with 9 bases separating them. This CDR3 spans 12 amino acids. The CDR3 here is CASTTGTYEQYF. In DNA form, the CDR3 reads TGTGCCAGCACTACAGGAACCTACGAGCAGTACTTC.

This chain joins TRBV4-1 and TRBJ1-5; 7 positions agree with TRBD1. The CDR3 totals 15 residues. With V trimmed by 1 base and J by 3 bases, 3 bases remained unmatched. In germline, CDR1 is MGHRA, CDR2 YSYEKL. For the CDR3, the DNA is TGCGCCAGCAGCCAAGGGGGACAGCACAATCAGCCCCAGCATTTT. Its translation is CASSQGGQHNQPQHF.

The chain joins TRBV6-1 to TRBJ2-7; tentative D call: TRBD1 (5 bases). CDR3 length: 14 residues. V was clipped by 0 bases and J by 6 bases, with 12 bases between them. The germline gives CDR1 MNHNS, CDR2 SASEGT. The CDR3 DNA sequence: TGTGCCAGCAGTGAAGCCGGCAGGGATTCCGAGCAGTACTTC. This translates into CASSEAGRDSEQYF.

The chain has TRBV5-1 and TRBJ2-1; no reliable D call. This CDR3 comprises 16 residues. The V gene's germline CDR1 is SGHRS and CDR2 YFSETQ. Trimming removed 0 bases from V and 0 bases from J, with 10 bases in between. Written as DNA, the CDR3 is TGCGCCAGCAGCTTGGGCCCCAGGCTCTCCTACAATGAGCAGTTCTTC. As protein: CASSLGPRLSYNEQFF.

About this clone itself: Germline and junction disagree at one end, which may indicate a read error. The chain has TRBV29-1 and TRBJ1-1; D remains unclear. Germline assignment: CDR1 SQVTM and CDR2 ANQGSEA. The CDR3 is 10 residues long. In DNA, the CDR3 is TGCAGCGTTAAAGACGCTGAAGCTTTCTTT. Translation: CSVKDAEAFF. The full variable domain, completed using reference TRBV29-1 and TRBJ1-1, is SAVISQKPSRDICQRGTSLTIQCQVDSQVTMMFWYRQQPGQSLTLIATANQGSEATYESGFVIDKFPISRPNLTFSTLTVSNMSPEDSSIYLCSVKDAEAFFGQGTRLTVV.

Written as DNA, the CDR3 is TGTGCCAGCAGCCCTGACACCCCTAGGGGAGAGACCCAGTACTTC. Encoded protein: CASSPDTPRGETQYF. J is TRBJ2-5 and V is TRBV7-8; D perhaps matches TRBD1 (5 bases). Germline-derived CDR1 and CDR2 are SGHVS and FQNEAQ. CDR3 size: 15 residues. The ends were cut back, 5 bases at V and 4 bases at J, with 17 bases in the middle.

The gene calls are TRBV19 and TRBJ1-5; D is unresolved. V was cut by 0 bases and J by 10 bases, with 10 bases left in between. The CDR3 is 13 residues long. Germline V lookup: CDR1 LNHDA, CDR2 SQIVND (reference sequence). CDR3 DNA sequence: TGTGCCAGTAGTATAGATCGGGAATATCCCCAGCATTTT. Translating gives CASSIDREYPQHF.

The chain uses TRBV6-6 and TRBJ1-6; 11 bases map to TRBD1. Germline V gene sequence: CDR1 MNHNY, CDR2 SVGAGI (reference sequence). Unmatched junction bases numbered 11, after V lost 6 bases and J lost 10 bases. This CDR3 spans 16 amino acids. This CDR3 reads CASSRTGGDLGSPLHF. Here the CDR3 DNA reads TGTGCCAGCAGCAGGACAGGGGGCGATTTAGGGTCACCCCTCCACTTT.

This chain connects TRBV7-9 to TRBJ1-2; perhaps TRBD1 as D (5 bases). The CDR3 covers 17 residues. Germline CDR1 SEHNR, CDR2 FQNEAQ (reference sequence). The V gene lost 2 bases and the J gene lost 4 bases, with 20 bases spanning the gap. The CDR3 sequence: CASSLWRGLRGAYGYTF. The CDR3 nucleotides are TGTGCCAGCAGCTTATGGAGGGGCCTAAGAGGGGCCTATGGCTACACCTTC.

This clone was detected a few times. This chain uses TRBV6-5 with TRBJ2-6; the D is unclear. V lost 6 bases to trimming and J lost 0 bases, with 6 bases between them. Germline assignment: CDR1 MNHEY and CDR2 SVGAGI. The CDR3 contains 14 residues. As DNA, the CDR3 is TGTGCCAGCAGCGCACTCTCTGGGGCCAACGTCCTGACTTTC. This encodes CASSALSGANVLTF.

The V call is TRBV5-4, the J call TRBJ2-1; 12 bases are a match to TRBD1. The germline V gene has CDR1 SGHNT and CDR2 YYREEE (reference sequence). This CDR3 is built from 15 residues. V trimming: 3 bases; J trimming: 6 bases; junction bases outside the gene matches: 4. The CDR3 is CASSSGQGASNEQFF. The CDR3 nucleotides read TGTGCCAGCAGCTCGGGACAGGGGGCTTCCAATGAGCAGTTCTTC.